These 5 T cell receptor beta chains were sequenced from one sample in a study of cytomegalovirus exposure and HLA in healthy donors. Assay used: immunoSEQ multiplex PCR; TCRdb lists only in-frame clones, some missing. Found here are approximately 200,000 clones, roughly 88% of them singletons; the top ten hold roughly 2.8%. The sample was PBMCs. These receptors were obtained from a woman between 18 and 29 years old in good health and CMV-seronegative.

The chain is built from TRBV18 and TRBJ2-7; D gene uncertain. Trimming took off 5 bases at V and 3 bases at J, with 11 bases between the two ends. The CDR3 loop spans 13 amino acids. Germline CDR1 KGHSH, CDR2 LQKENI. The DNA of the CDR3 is TGTGCCAGCTCAGGGCAGCCGATCTACGAGCAGTACTTC. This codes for CASSGQPIYEQYF.

CDR3 in DNA: TGCGCCAGCAGCTTGGATAGCCAGAGCCTCTCCTACGAGCAGTACTTC. Translating gives CASSLDSQSLSYEQYF. V usage is TRBV5-1 and J usage is TRBJ2-7, with D hard to call. CDR1 is SGHRS, CDR2 YFSETQ, per germline. Deletions cut 0 bases from V and 0 bases from J, with 13 bases between. The CDR3 covers 16 residues.

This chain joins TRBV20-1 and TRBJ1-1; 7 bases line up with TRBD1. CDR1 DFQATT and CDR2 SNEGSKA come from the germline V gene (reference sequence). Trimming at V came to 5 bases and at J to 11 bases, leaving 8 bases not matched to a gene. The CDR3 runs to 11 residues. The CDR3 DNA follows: TGCAGTGCTGTACCGGGACAGCTGGCTTTCTTT. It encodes CSAVPGQLAFF.

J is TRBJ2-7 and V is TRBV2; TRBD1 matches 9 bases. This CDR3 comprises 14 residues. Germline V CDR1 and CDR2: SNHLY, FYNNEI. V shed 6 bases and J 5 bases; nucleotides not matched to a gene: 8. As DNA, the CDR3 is TGTGCCAGCAGGATGGACAGGGGTTCTAACGAGCAGTACTTC. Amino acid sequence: CASRMDRGSNEQYF.

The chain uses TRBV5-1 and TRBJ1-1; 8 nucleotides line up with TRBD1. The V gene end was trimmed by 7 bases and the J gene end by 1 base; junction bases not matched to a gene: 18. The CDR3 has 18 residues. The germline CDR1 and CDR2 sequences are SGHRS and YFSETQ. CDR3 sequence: CASAPLGTGWSGNTEAFF. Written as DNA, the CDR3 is TGCGCCAGCGCGCCACTAGGGACAGGCTGGTCAGGGAACACTGAAGCTTTCTTT.